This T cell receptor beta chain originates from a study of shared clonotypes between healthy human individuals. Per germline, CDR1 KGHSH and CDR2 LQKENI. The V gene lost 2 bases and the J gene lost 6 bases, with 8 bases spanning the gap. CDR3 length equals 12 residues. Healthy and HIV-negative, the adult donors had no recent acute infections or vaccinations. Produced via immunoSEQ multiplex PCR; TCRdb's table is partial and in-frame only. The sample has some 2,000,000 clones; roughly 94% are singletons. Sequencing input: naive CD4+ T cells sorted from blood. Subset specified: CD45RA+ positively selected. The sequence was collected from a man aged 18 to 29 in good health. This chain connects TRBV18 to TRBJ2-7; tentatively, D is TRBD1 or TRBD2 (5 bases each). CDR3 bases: TGTGCCAGCTCACCAGCAGGGAGCGAGCAGTACTTC. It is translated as CASSPAGSEQYF.